Sequencing of this T cell receptor (beta chain) was carried out in a study of shared clonotypes between healthy human individuals. Findings and caveats of the study: For sorted subsets, rarefaction showed incomplete sequencing despite large depth. Roughly 5% of naive CD4 clonotypes were common to a few donors.

CD45RO-negative CD8 cells positively selected for CCR7 made up the naive population, which excluded terminally differentiated effector memory CD45RA+ cells. Notes on this clone: Antigen specificity is unknown.

The CDR3 covers 13 residues. Losses at the gene ends were 4 bases for V and 5 bases for J; bases not matched to a gene: 4. Germline CDR1 and CDR2: SEHNR and FQNEAQ (reference sequence). Measured with immunoSEQ multiplex PCR; TCRdb has only the in-frame clones, and not every one. The table has about 580,000 clones, roughly 98% seen once. The source is a man aged 25-45 years in good health. The rearrangement joins TRBV7-9 to TRBJ1-1, with 7 bases aligning to TRBD1. Sequencing was done on a sample of naive CD8+ T cells sorted from blood. The CDR3 here is CASSYDRATEAFF. CDR3 DNA sequence: TGTGCCAGCAGCTACGACAGGGCGACTGAAGCTTTCTTT.